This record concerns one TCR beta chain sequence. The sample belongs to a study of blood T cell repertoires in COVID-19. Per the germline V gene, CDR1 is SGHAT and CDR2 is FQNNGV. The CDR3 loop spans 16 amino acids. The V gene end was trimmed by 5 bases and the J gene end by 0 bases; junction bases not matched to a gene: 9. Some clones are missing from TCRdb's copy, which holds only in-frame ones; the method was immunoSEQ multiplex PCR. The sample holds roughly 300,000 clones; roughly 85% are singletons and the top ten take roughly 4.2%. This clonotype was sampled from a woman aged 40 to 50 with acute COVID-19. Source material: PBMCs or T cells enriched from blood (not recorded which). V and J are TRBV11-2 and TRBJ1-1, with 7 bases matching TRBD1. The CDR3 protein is CASSLGTVSMNTEAFF. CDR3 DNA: TGTGCCAGCAGCCTCGGGACAGTATCGATGAACACTGAAGCTTTCTTT. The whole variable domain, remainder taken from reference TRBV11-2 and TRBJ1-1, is EAGVAQSPRYKIIEKRQSVAFWCNPISGHATLYWYQQILGQGPKLLIQFQNNGVVDDSQLPKDRFSAERLKGVDSTLKIQPAKLEDSAVYLCASSLGTVSMNTEAFFGQGTRLTVV.